These T cell receptor beta chains were read from a single sample in a study of identical twins. TCRdb reprocessed the 5' RACE reads via MiXCR and lists one record per CDR3 protein. The table lists roughly 750,000 distinct CDR3 sequences, about 20% of them singletons. A further study also used this sample, focusing on T cells expressing NK-cell markers.

What was sequenced was PBMCs. The receptors were gathered from a young woman in good health. The CDR3 runs from the conserved cysteine through the conserved F or W. A D gene is named only where the DNA matches it firmly. The listing skips clone size in some rows; elsewhere it reads once, few, many or a size class.

d_gene: TRBD2
j_gene: TRBJ2-1
len: 15
abundance: -
v_gene: TRBV20-1
CDR3aa: CSASLAGVSYNEQFF
CDR3nt: TGCAGTGCTAGTCTAGCGGGGGTGTCCTACAATGAGCAGTTCTTC

d_gene: TRBD2
j_gene: TRBJ2-3
len: 18
abundance: few
v_gene: TRBV6-5
CDR3aa: CASSYSGYAGGPKDTQYF
CDR3nt: TGTGCCAGCAGTTACTCCGGCTATGCGGGGGGGCCGAAAGATACGCAGTATTTT

d_gene: TRBD2
j_gene: TRBJ2-1
len: 16
abundance: few
v_gene: TRBV6-1
CDR3aa: CASSPSGVATYNEQFF
CDR3nt: TGTGCCAGCAGTCCTAGCGGGGTAGCTACCTACAATGAGCAGTTCTTC

d_gene: -
j_gene: TRBJ2-3
len: 13
abundance: few
v_gene: TRBV7-9
CDR3aa: CASSSKFTDTQYF
CDR3nt: TGTGCCAGCAGCTCAAAGTTCACAGATACGCAGTATTTT

d_gene: TRBD2
j_gene: TRBJ2-7
len: 14
abundance: few
v_gene: TRBV20-1
CDR3aa: CSASSGRNSYEQYF
CDR3nt: TGCAGTGCTAGCAGCGGGAGGAACTCCTACGAGCAGTACTTC

d_gene: -
j_gene: TRBJ1-2
len: 12
abundance: -
v_gene: TRBV12-3/TRBV12-4
CDR3aa: CASSPRAGGYTF
CDR3nt: TGTGCCAGCAGTCCTCGGGCGGGGGGCTACACCTTC

d_gene: -
j_gene: TRBJ2-5
len: 14
abundance: few
v_gene: TRBV6-1
CDR3aa: CASTWRKGKETQYF
CDR3nt: TGTGCCAGCACCTGGAGGAAGGGAAAAGAGACCCAGTACTTC

d_gene: -
j_gene: TRBJ1-2
len: 16
abundance: many
v_gene: TRBV29-1
CDR3aa: CSVEDRTYKTNYGYTF
CDR3nt: TGCAGCGTTGAAGATCGCACATACAAAACTAACTATGGCTACACCTTC

d_gene: TRBD1
j_gene: TRBJ1-4
len: 14
abundance: -
v_gene: TRBV23-1
CDR3aa: CASRQDRPNEKLFF
CDR3nt: TGCGCCAGCAGACAGGACAGGCCTAATGAAAAACTGTTTTTT

d_gene: -
j_gene: TRBJ2-7
len: 15
abundance: many
v_gene: TRBV6-1
CDR3aa: CASSELGHLNYEQYF
CDR3nt: TGTGCCAGCAGTGAACTCGGACACCTGAACTACGAGCAGTACTTC

d_gene: TRBD1
j_gene: TRBJ2-2
len: 18
abundance: few
v_gene: TRBV12-3/TRBV12-4
CDR3aa: CASSLAPWTGSDTGELFF
CDR3nt: TGTGCCAGCAGTTTAGCGCCTTGGACAGGGTCGGACACCGGGGAGCTGTTTTTT

d_gene: TRBD1
j_gene: TRBJ1-6
len: 14
abundance: many
v_gene: TRBV29-1
CDR3aa: CSVGDGTANSPLHF
CDR3nt: TGCAGCGTTGGAGATGGGACAGCCAATTCACCCCTCCACTTT

d_gene: TRBD1
j_gene: TRBJ1-5
len: 14
abundance: many
v_gene: TRBV12-3/TRBV12-4
CDR3aa: CASSFNSGTDDQHF
CDR3nt: TGTGCCAGCAGTTTTAATAGCGGGACAGACGACCAGCATTTT

d_gene: -
j_gene: TRBJ2-1
len: 15
abundance: few
v_gene: TRBV12-3/TRBV12-4
CDR3aa: CASSLALGFYNEQFF
CDR3nt: TGTGCCAGCAGTTTAGCGCTAGGGTTCTACAATGAGCAGTTCTTC

d_gene: TRBD1
j_gene: TRBJ2-7
len: 12
abundance: few
v_gene: TRBV5-5
CDR3aa: CASSADRGKEYF
CDR3nt: TGTGCCAGCAGCGCTGACAGGGGGAAGGAGTACTTC

d_gene: -
j_gene: TRBJ1-1
len: 14
abundance: few
v_gene: TRBV12-3/TRBV12-4
CDR3aa: CASSLALSRVGAFF
CDR3nt: TGTGCCAGCAGTTTAGCCCTATCCAGGGTTGGAGCTTTCTTT

d_gene: TRBD2
j_gene: TRBJ2-1
len: 13
abundance: many
v_gene: TRBV29-1
CDR3aa: CSVGTSEYNEQFF
CDR3nt: TGCAGCGTTGGCACTAGCGAATACAATGAGCAGTTCTTC

d_gene: -
j_gene: TRBJ2-7
len: 13
abundance: few
v_gene: TRBV20-1
CDR3aa: CSALGRGPYEQYF
CDR3nt: TGCAGTGCTCTGGGCAGGGGACCCTACGAGCAGTACTTC

d_gene: -
j_gene: TRBJ1-4
len: 17
abundance: few
v_gene: TRBV6-5
CDR3aa: CASSYSLRAATNEKLFF
CDR3nt: TGTGCCAGCAGTTACTCGTTACGGGCTGCAACTAATGAAAAACTGTTTTTT

d_gene: -
j_gene: TRBJ1-2
len: 9
abundance: few
v_gene: TRBV6-5
CDR3aa: CASDGGYTF
CDR3nt: TGTGCCAGCGATGGTGGCTACACCTTC

d_gene: -
j_gene: TRBJ1-6
len: 16
abundance: -
v_gene: TRBV5-1
CDR3aa: CASSPGGLRTNSPLHF
CDR3nt: TGCGCCAGCAGCCCGGGGGGTTTGAGGACTAATTCACCCCTCCACTTT

d_gene: TRBD1
j_gene: TRBJ2-7
len: 15
abundance: few
v_gene: TRBV20-1
CDR3aa: CSAPFRDRLTYEQYF
CDR3nt: TGCAGTGCTCCTTTCCGGGACAGATTAACCTACGAGCAGTACTTC

d_gene: -
j_gene: TRBJ2-5
len: 13
abundance: few
v_gene: TRBV20-1
CDR3aa: CSASREVQETQYF
CDR3nt: TGCAGTGCTAGTCGAGAGGTTCAAGAGACCCAGTACTTC

d_gene: -
j_gene: TRBJ1-5
len: 13
abundance: -
v_gene: TRBV12-3/TRBV12-4
CDR3aa: CASGGWGNQPQHF
CDR3nt: TGTGCCAGCGGTGGGTGGGGCAATCAGCCCCAGCATTTT

d_gene: -
j_gene: TRBJ1-1
len: 13
abundance: -
v_gene: TRBV20-1
CDR3aa: CSAIRVGNTEAFF
CDR3nt: TGCAGTGCGATCAGGGTGGGTAACACTGAAGCTTTCTTT

d_gene: TRBD1
j_gene: TRBJ2-3
len: 16
abundance: few
v_gene: TRBV5-5
CDR3aa: CASSSQQGAPRDTQYF
CDR3nt: TGTGCCAGCAGTTCTCAGCAGGGGGCGCCGAGAGATACGCAGTATTTT

d_gene: TRBD2
j_gene: TRBJ2-3
len: 15
abundance: -
v_gene: TRBV20-1
CDR3aa: CSTSLVAGALDTQYF
CDR3nt: TGCAGTACTTCCTTGGTAGCGGGAGCTTTAGATACGCAGTATTTT

d_gene: -
j_gene: TRBJ2-7
len: 13
abundance: -
v_gene: TRBV6-1
CDR3aa: CASRWGLSYEQYF
CDR3nt: TGTGCCAGCAGATGGGGGCTCTCCTACGAGCAGTACTTC

d_gene: -
j_gene: TRBJ2-3
len: 13
abundance: -
v_gene: TRBV20-1
CDR3aa: CSASFRVTDTQYF
CDR3nt: TGCAGTGCTTCCTTTCGAGTAACAGATACGCAGTATTTT

d_gene: -
j_gene: TRBJ2-7
len: 13
abundance: -
v_gene: TRBV28
CDR3aa: CASNKRAGVSQYF
CDR3nt: TGTGCCAGCAACAAGCGGGCAGGGGTCTCCCAGTACTTC

d_gene: TRBD2
j_gene: TRBJ2-7
len: 15
abundance: -
v_gene: TRBV12-3/TRBV12-4
CDR3aa: CASSPYGGSSYEQYF
CDR3nt: TGTGCCAGCAGTCCATACGGCGGGAGCTCCTACGAGCAGTACTTC

d_gene: -
j_gene: TRBJ2-1
len: 12
abundance: many
v_gene: TRBV11-3
CDR3aa: CASSPQNNEQFF
CDR3nt: TGTGCCAGCAGCCCACAGAACAATGAGCAGTTCTTC

d_gene: -
j_gene: TRBJ1-6
len: 14
abundance: -
v_gene: TRBV6-5
CDR3aa: CASSYSFTREPLHF
CDR3nt: TGTGCCAGCAGTTACTCCTTTACCAGGGAACCCCTCCACTTT

d_gene: TRBD2
j_gene: TRBJ2-2
len: 15
abundance: -
v_gene: TRBV6-5
CDR3aa: CASSYAGGLGGELFF
CDR3nt: TGTGCCAGCAGTTACGCGGGAGGGCTTGGCGGGGAGCTGTTTTTT

d_gene: -
j_gene: TRBJ2-1
len: 17
abundance: -
v_gene: TRBV6-5
CDR3aa: CASSYSTALGNYNEQFF
CDR3nt: TGTGCCAGCAGTTACTCGACGGCATTGGGGAACTACAATGAGCAGTTCTTC

d_gene: -
j_gene: TRBJ2-5
len: 14
abundance: few
v_gene: TRBV15
CDR3aa: CATSLGRAEETQYF
CDR3nt: TGTGCCACCAGCTTGGGCAGGGCGGAAGAGACCCAGTACTTC

d_gene: -
j_gene: TRBJ2-2
len: 17
abundance: -
v_gene: TRBV6-5
CDR3aa: CASSYSSSRANTGELFF
CDR3nt: TGTGCCAGCAGTTACTCGAGCTCCAGAGCGAACACCGGGGAGCTGTTTTTT

d_gene: TRBD1
j_gene: TRBJ2-7
len: 14
abundance: few
v_gene: TRBV20-1
CDR3aa: CSARPPGQGYEQYF
CDR3nt: TGCAGTGCTAGGCCCCCGGGACAGGGTTACGAGCAGTACTTC

d_gene: -
j_gene: TRBJ2-3
len: 16
abundance: few
v_gene: TRBV3-1
CDR3aa: CASRPNDRGGTDTQYF
CDR3nt: TGTGCCAGCAGACCCAACGACAGGGGAGGGACAGATACGCAGTATTTT

d_gene: -
j_gene: TRBJ2-7
len: 13
abundance: few
v_gene: TRBV6-5
CDR3aa: CASSYLSSYEQYF
CDR3nt: TGTGCCAGCAGTTACCTGAGCTCCTACGAGCAGTACTTC

d_gene: -
j_gene: TRBJ2-1
len: 15
abundance: -
v_gene: TRBV5-1
CDR3aa: CASSPLPPSYNEQFF
CDR3nt: TGCGCCAGCAGCCCTCTTCCCCCCTCCTACAATGAGCAGTTCTTC

d_gene: -
j_gene: TRBJ1-1
len: 13
abundance: -
v_gene: TRBV7-2
CDR3aa: CASSLIRHTEAFF
CDR3nt: TGTGCCAGCAGCTTAATCAGACACACTGAAGCTTTCTTT

d_gene: -
j_gene: TRBJ2-1
len: 13
abundance: few
v_gene: TRBV20-1
CDR3aa: CSASGGYYNEQFF
CDR3nt: TGCAGTGCGTCGGGCGGATACTACAATGAGCAGTTCTTC

d_gene: TRBD2
j_gene: TRBJ2-5
len: 14
abundance: -
v_gene: TRBV19
CDR3aa: CASSITGGQETQYF
CDR3nt: TGTGCCAGTAGTATCACGGGGGGCCAAGAGACCCAGTACTTC

d_gene: TRBD2
j_gene: TRBJ2-1
len: 15
abundance: few
v_gene: TRBV6-5
CDR3aa: CASSYSGRASYEQFF
CDR3nt: TGTGCCAGCAGTTACTCCGGGAGGGCCTCGTATGAGCAGTTCTTC

d_gene: TRBD2
j_gene: TRBJ2-1
len: 13
abundance: few
v_gene: TRBV20-1
CDR3aa: CSALAGGRNEQFF
CDR3nt: TGCAGTGCCCTAGCGGGAGGGCGGAATGAGCAGTTCTTC

d_gene: TRBD2
j_gene: TRBJ2-1
len: 15
abundance: -
v_gene: TRBV12-3/TRBV12-4
CDR3aa: CASRLAGGPHNEQFF
CDR3nt: TGTGCCAGCAGGTTAGCGGGAGGGCCCCACAATGAGCAGTTCTTC

d_gene: TRBD2
j_gene: TRBJ2-5
len: 17
abundance: -
v_gene: TRBV5-1
CDR3aa: CASSLGLAGVSGETQYF
CDR3nt: TGCGCCAGCAGCCTCGGACTAGCGGGAGTTAGTGGGGAGACCCAGTACTTC

d_gene: -
j_gene: TRBJ2-3
len: 14
abundance: few
v_gene: TRBV27
CDR3aa: CASRTAYNVDTQYF
CDR3nt: TGTGCCAGCAGGACGGCCTACAACGTAGATACGCAGTATTTT

d_gene: -
j_gene: TRBJ1-1
len: 15
abundance: -
v_gene: TRBV3-1
CDR3aa: CASSPGGTANTEAFF
CDR3nt: TGTGCCAGCAGCCCAGGAGGTACAGCGAACACTGAAGCTTTCTTT

d_gene: TRBD1
j_gene: TRBJ2-6
len: 18
abundance: -
v_gene: TRBV11-2
CDR3aa: CASSASRGRVSGANVLTF
CDR3nt: TGTGCCAGCAGCGCGTCCAGGGGGCGAGTCTCTGGGGCCAACGTCCTGACTTTC

d_gene: -
j_gene: TRBJ2-5
len: 14
abundance: -
v_gene: TRBV20-1
CDR3aa: CSASFPGGRETQYF
CDR3nt: TGCAGTGCTAGTTTCCCCGGAGGGCGAGAGACCCAGTACTTC

d_gene: TRBD2
j_gene: TRBJ2-1
len: 16
abundance: few
v_gene: TRBV6-2/TRBV6-3
CDR3aa: CASSYRSGTTGNEQFF
CDR3nt: TGTGCCAGCAGTTACAGGAGCGGGACCACGGGGAATGAGCAGTTCTTC

d_gene: -
j_gene: TRBJ2-5
len: 15
abundance: -
v_gene: TRBV12-3/TRBV12-4
CDR3aa: CASSSPGSGVETQYF
CDR3nt: TGTGCCAGCAGCTCCCCCGGGAGTGGCGTGGAGACCCAGTACTTC

d_gene: -
j_gene: TRBJ2-4
len: 11
abundance: -
v_gene: TRBV12-3/TRBV12-4
CDR3aa: CASSQENIQYF
CDR3nt: TGTGCCAGCAGCCAAGAGAACATTCAGTACTTC

d_gene: -
j_gene: TRBJ1-2
len: 17
abundance: many
v_gene: TRBV20-1
CDR3aa: CSAAPPVGQGITYGYTF
CDR3nt: TGCAGTGCTGCTCCCCCCGTGGGGCAGGGTATCACCTATGGCTACACCTTC

d_gene: -
j_gene: TRBJ2-6
len: 17
abundance: few
v_gene: TRBV12-3/TRBV12-4
CDR3aa: CASSHAGTLSGANVLTF
CDR3nt: TGTGCCAGCAGTCACGCCGGGACCCTTTCTGGGGCCAACGTCCTGACTTTC

d_gene: -
j_gene: TRBJ2-7
len: 19
abundance: -
v_gene: TRBV20-1
CDR3aa: CSAHAVTGSNGLPSYEQYF
CDR3nt: TGCAGTGCGCACGCCGTAACAGGGTCGAACGGGCTTCCCTCCTACGAGCAGTACTTC